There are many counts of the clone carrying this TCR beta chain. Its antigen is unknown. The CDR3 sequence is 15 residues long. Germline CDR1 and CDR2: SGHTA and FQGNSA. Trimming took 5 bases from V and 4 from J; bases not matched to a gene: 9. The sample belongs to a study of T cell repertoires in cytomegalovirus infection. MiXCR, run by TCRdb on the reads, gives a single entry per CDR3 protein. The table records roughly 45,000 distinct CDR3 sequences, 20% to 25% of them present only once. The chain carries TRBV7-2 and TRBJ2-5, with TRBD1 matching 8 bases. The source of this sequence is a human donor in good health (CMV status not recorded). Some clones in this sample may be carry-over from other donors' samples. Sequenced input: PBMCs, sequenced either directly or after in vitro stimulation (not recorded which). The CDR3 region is CASSTQGAGGETQYF. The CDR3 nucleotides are TGTGCCAGCAGCACTCAGGGGGCAGGAGGAGAGACCCAGTACTTC.